The next 24 T cell receptor beta chains were all read from a single sample in a study of human T cells and chemical hapten exposure. TCRdb fed the RACE reads into MiXCR, producing one record per CDR3 protein. This table has roughly 75,000 distinct CDR3 sequences, approximately 8.6% appearing once. Time point in this sample: healthy volunteer bleed at 6 weeks. The template was total RNA from unfractionated whole blood. The source material was whole blood. These TCRs come from a female donor in good health. Some clones in this sample may be carry-over from other donors' samples.

This clonotype was observed a few times. The chain employs TRBV7-8 and TRBJ1-1; no firm D call. V was clipped by 4 bases and J by 0 bases, with 18 bases between them. The CDR3 length is 17 residues. Germline V gene lookup returns CDR1 SGHVS and CDR2 FQNEAQ. The CDR3 loop reads CASSSRRQQLMNTEAFF. The CDR3 DNA reads as TGTGCCAGCAGCTCTAGGAGGCAGCAGCTAATGAACACTGAAGCTTTCTTT. Full variable domain (outside the CDR3, taken from reference TRBV7-8 and TRBJ1-1): GAGVSQSPRYKVAKRGQDVALRCDPISGHVSLFWYQQALGQGPEFLTYFQNEAQLDKSGLPSDRFFAERPEGSVSTLKIQRTQQEDSAVYLCASSSRRQQLMNTEAFFGQGTRLTVV.

This clonotype showed up just a few times. This chain's CDR3 is CASSQRVAGFSYEQYF. DNA for the CDR3: TGTGCCAGCAGTCAGAGGGTAGCGGGGTTCTCCTACGAGCAGTACTTC. The rearrangement joins TRBV3-1 to TRBJ2-7; 8 bases agree with TRBD2. The germline V gene encodes CDR1 LGHDT and CDR2 YNNKEL (reference sequence). The CDR3 covers 16 residues. Trimming at V came to 6 bases and at J to 0 bases, leaving 10 bases not matched to a gene.

CDR3 bases: TGTGCCACCAGTGACTCGGACAGGGTTAAGGAGACCCAGTACTTC. It yields the protein CATSDSDRVKETQYF. The V call is TRBV24-1, the J call TRBJ2-5; 8 bases are shared with TRBD1. V gave up 4 bases and J gave up 5 bases; unmatched junction bases: 8. CDR3 length: 15 amino acids. Germline lookup yields CDR1 KGHDR and CDR2 SFDVKD.

The chain is built from TRBV3-1 and TRBJ1-1; D gene unclear. Looked up from germline, CDR1 is LGHDT and CDR2 is YNNKEL (reference sequence). The ends were cut back, 0 bases at V and 7 bases at J, with 9 bases in the middle. The CDR3 covers 13 residues. This CDR3 reads CASSQDWALEAFF. The CDR3 DNA follows: TGTGCCAGCAGCCAAGATTGGGCCCTTGAAGCTTTCTTT.

The chain is built from TRBV10-3 and TRBJ2-5; no clear D. Trimming left V 0 bases short and J 7 bases short, with 12 bases between. Germline CDR1 ENHRY, CDR2 SYGVKD. The CDR3 covers 14 residues. The CDR3 nucleotides are TGTGCCATCAGTGAGTCAGGACCCTCGGGGACCCAGTACTTC. Amino acid sequence: CAISESGPSGTQYF.

This clonotype was counted between two and nine times. The genes are TRBV28 and TRBJ1-1; tentatively, D is TRBD1 (6 bases). Looked up from germline, CDR1 is MDHEN and CDR2 is SYDVKM. The CDR3 totals 16 residues. Deletions cut 5 bases from V and 3 bases from J, with 19 bases between. Here the CDR3 reads CASSPSYRAGDTEAFF. Here the CDR3 DNA reads TGTGCCAGCAGTCCCTCCTACAGGGCTGGGGACACTGAAGCTTTCTTT.

There are many counts of this clonotype. The chain combines TRBV20-1 with TRBJ1-2; D unclear. CDR3 length: 12 amino acids. Germline V CDR1 and CDR2: DFQATT, SNEGSKA (reference sequence). The CDR3 region has the DNA TGCAGGGCCCCGGGCCAGGCTACAGGCTACACCTTC. Translated: CRAPGQATGYTF.

This clonotype was detected ten times or more. The rearrangement uses TRBV6-2 or TRBV6-3 and TRBJ1-1; no firm D call. The V end lost 2 bases, the J end lost 0 bases, and 7 bases lay between the germline ends. Germline CDR1 is MNHEY and CDR2 is SVGEGT. The CDR3 sequence is 14 residues long. Here the CDR3 reads CASSYRGMNTEAFF. In DNA form, the CDR3 reads TGTGCCAGCAGTTACCGTGGCATGAACACTGAAGCTTTCTTT.

In the case of this clonotype: A much larger clone differs from this one at a single base, so this may be a read error. The gene calls are TRBV27 and TRBJ2-3; 12 bases are a match to TRBD2. Germline V lookup: CDR1 MNHEY, CDR2 SMNVEV (reference sequence). The CDR3 has 17 amino acids. The CDR3 sequence is CASSLLGLAGSIDTQYF. CDR3 DNA sequence: TGTGCCAGCAGTTTACTTGGACTAGCGGGAAGCATAGATACGCAGTATTTT.

This chain uses TRBV12-3 or TRBV12-4 with TRBJ2-3; tentative D call: TRBD2 (5 bases). Between the trimmed V and J ends, which lost 3 bases and 6 bases, there was a span of 10 bases. This CDR3 region has 13 residues. The CDR3 here is CASSFRGEDTQYF. Written as DNA, the CDR3 is TGTGCCAGCAGTTTCCGGGGAGAGGATACGCAGTATTTT.

Many counts were recorded for this clonotype. J is TRBJ1-5 and V is TRBV5-4; D gene unclear. Trimming removed 4 bases from V and 5 bases from J, with 16 bases in between. The CDR3 runs to 15 residues. From germline, CDR1 is SGHNT and CDR2 YYREEE (reference sequence). This CDR3 reads CASSRGRGFDQPQHF. The CDR3 DNA is TGTGCCAGCAGCCGGGGTAGAGGTTTCGATCAGCCCCAGCATTTT.

This clonotype has at least ten counts. This chain joins TRBV2 and TRBJ2-1; 9 nucleotides agree with TRBD2. Germline V lookup: CDR1 SNHLY, CDR2 FYNNEI. The CDR3 contains 15 residues. V shed 6 bases and J 5 bases; nucleotides not matched to a gene: 8. CDR3 DNA: TGTGCCAGCAGGTATAGCGGGGGATTCAACAATGAGCAGTTCTTC. This sequence encodes CASRYSGGFNNEQFF.

This clonotype was counted many times. The chain links TRBV5-1 to TRBJ2-3; 10 bases map to TRBD1. The V gene end was trimmed by 4 bases and the J gene end by 4 bases; junction bases not matched to a gene: 9. This CDR3 comprises 16 residues. Germline lookup yields CDR1 SGHRS and CDR2 YFSETQ. CDR3 bases: TGCGCCAGCAGCGCCGGGACAGGGGTTCGTCCAGATACGCAGTATTTT. Encoded protein: CASSAGTGVRPDTQYF.

This clonotype was recorded at least ten times. The chain joins TRBV20-1 to TRBJ1-2; 9 bases agree with TRBD1. The CDR3 spans 13 residues. Germline CDR1 DFQATT, CDR2 SNEGSKA (reference sequence). J gave up 2 bases and V 6 bases, and 4 bases lay outside the gene matches. Written as DNA, the CDR3 is TGCAGTGCCCGGGACAGGGAGAACTATGGCTACACCTTC. This gives the protein CSARDRENYGYTF.

This chain uses TRBV6-6 with TRBJ2-3; D not resolved. V gave up 0 bases and J gave up 6 bases, with 10 bases separating them. In germline, CDR1 is MNHNY, CDR2 SVGAGI (reference sequence). The CDR3 is 14 residues long. CDR3 sequence: CASSYSTLTDTQYF. CDR3 in DNA: TGTGCCAGCAGTTACTCGACGCTAACCGATACGCAGTATTTT.

The chain has TRBV20-1 and TRBJ1-4, with a tentative D call TRBD1 (5 bases). The germline gives CDR1 DFQATT, CDR2 SNEGSKA (reference sequence). V lost 0 bases and J 4 bases, leaving 12 bases between the germline ends. CDR3 length equals 15 residues. The CDR3 region is CSARDGGRFNEKLFF. CDR3 nucleotides: TGCAGTGCTAGAGATGGGGGACGGTTTAATGAAAAACTGTTTTTT.

The chain recombines TRBV4-2 with TRBJ2-6; no firm D call. Germline CDR1 LGHNA, CDR2 YNFKEQ. The CDR3 has 20 amino acids. Between the trimmed V and J ends, which lost 1 base and 0 bases, there was a span of 19 bases. The CDR3 region is CASSQGQIRSDSSGANVLTF. The CDR3 DNA is TGTGCCAGCAGCCAAGGGCAGATCCGAAGTGATTCCTCTGGGGCCAACGTCCTGACTTTC.

This chain connects TRBV7-8 to TRBJ1-1; D ambiguous. Trimming took 0 bases from V and 1 from J, leaving 6 bases between them. Germline CDR1 reads SGHVS; CDR2 reads FQNEAQ. The CDR3 totals 14 residues. The chain's CDR3 is CASSLAVENTEAFF. The CDR3, as DNA: TGTGCCAGCAGCTTAGCGGTCGAGAACACTGAAGCTTTCTTT.

This clonotype was seen only a few times. The chain combines TRBV29-1 with TRBJ1-2; possibly TRBD1 for D (6 bases). The germline V and J ends were trimmed by 1 base and 4 bases, with 10 bases remaining between them. CDR3 length: 13 amino acids. Germline V gene sequence: CDR1 SQVTM, CDR2 ANQGSEA. CDR3 in amino acids: CSVEGRGSYGYTF. CDR3 bases: TGCAGCGTTGAAGGCAGGGGTAGCTATGGCTACACCTTC.

The chain uses TRBV5-1 and TRBJ1-1; 9 bases match TRBD1. In germline, CDR1 is SGHRS, CDR2 YFSETQ. The CDR3 loop spans 16 amino acids. Trimming took 4 bases from V and 1 from J; bases not matched to a gene: 8. DNA of the CDR3: TGCGCCAGCAGCGTCCAAGGACAGGGGAAGAACACTGAAGCTTTCTTT. This sequence encodes CASSVQGQGKNTEAFF.

This clonotype was observed a handful of times. The chain joins TRBV6-1 to TRBJ2-3, with 12 bases that match TRBD1. Germline assignment: CDR1 MNHNS and CDR2 SASEGT. V trimming: 5 bases; J trimming: 5 bases; junction bases outside the gene matches: 8. The CDR3 is 16 residues long. CDR3 sequence reads: CASSLGTGGWGDTQYF. The CDR3 nucleotides are TGTGCCAGCAGTCTTGGGACAGGGGGCTGGGGAGATACGCAGTATTTT.

This clonotype showed up many times. This CDR3 reads CASSQVERAYEQYF. The DNA for the CDR3 is TGCGCCAGCAGCCAGGTCGAAAGGGCCTACGAGCAGTACTTC. V gene TRBV4-3 combines with J gene TRBJ2-7; D is ambiguous. Trimming cost V 3 bases and J 2 bases, with 11 bases left between them. CDR1 is LGHNA and CDR2 is YSLEER in the germline V gene. The CDR3 consists of 14 residues.

The chain employs TRBV11-1 and TRBJ1-5, with D hard to call. CDR1 is SGHAT, CDR2 FQDESV, per germline (reference sequence). V lost 0 bases and J lost 0, with 6 bases in between. This CDR3 has 15 amino acids. The CDR3 is CASSLAGFSNQPQHF. The CDR3 nucleotides read TGTGCCAGCAGCTTAGCTGGATTTAGCAATCAGCCCCAGCATTTT.

This clonotype was recorded at least ten times. The J gene is TRBJ2-1, the V gene TRBV30, with 9 bases fitting TRBD1. The CDR3 covers 13 residues. Germline lookup yields CDR1 GTSNPN and CDR2 SVGIG (reference sequence). With V trimmed by 1 base and J by 9 bases, 4 bases remained unmatched. Here the CDR3 reads CAWSATGGFEQFF. Here the CDR3 DNA reads TGTGCCTGGAGTGCAACAGGGGGCTTTGAGCAGTTCTTC.